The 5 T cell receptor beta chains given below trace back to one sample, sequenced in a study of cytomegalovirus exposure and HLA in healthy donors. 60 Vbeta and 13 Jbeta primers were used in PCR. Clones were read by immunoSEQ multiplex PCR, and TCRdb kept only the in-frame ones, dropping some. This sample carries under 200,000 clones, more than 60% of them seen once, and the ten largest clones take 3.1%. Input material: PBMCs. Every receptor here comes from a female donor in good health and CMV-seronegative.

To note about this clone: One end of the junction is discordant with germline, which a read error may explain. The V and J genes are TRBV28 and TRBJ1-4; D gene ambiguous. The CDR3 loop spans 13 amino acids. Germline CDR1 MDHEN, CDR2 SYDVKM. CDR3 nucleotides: TGTGCCAGCAATTTAGGGAGGTATGAAAAACTGTTTTTT. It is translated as CASNLGRYEKLFF.

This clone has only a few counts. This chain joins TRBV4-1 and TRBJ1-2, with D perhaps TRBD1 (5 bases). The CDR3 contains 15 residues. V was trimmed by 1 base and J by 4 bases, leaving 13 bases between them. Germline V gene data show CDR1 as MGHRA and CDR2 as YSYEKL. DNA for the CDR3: TGCGCCAGCAGCCAAGGAATTTTCCAGGGCTATGGCTACACCTTC. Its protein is CASSQGIFQGYGYTF.

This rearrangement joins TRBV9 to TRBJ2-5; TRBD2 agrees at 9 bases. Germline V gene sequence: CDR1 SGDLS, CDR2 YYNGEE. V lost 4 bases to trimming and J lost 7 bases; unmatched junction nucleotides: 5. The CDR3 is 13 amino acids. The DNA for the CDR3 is TGTGCCAGCAGCCTAATTAGCGGGGGGACCCAGTACTTC. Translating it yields CASSLISGGTQYF. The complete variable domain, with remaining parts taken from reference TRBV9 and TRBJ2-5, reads DSGVTQTPKHLITATGQRVTLRCSPRSGDLSVYWYQQSLDQGLQFLIQYYNGEERAKGNILERFSAQQFPDLHSELNLSSLELGDSALYFCASSLISGGTQYFGPGTRLLVL.

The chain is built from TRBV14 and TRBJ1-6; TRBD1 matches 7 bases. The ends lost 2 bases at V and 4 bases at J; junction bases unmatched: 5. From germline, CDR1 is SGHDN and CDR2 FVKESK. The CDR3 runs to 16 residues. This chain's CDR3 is CASSQIPGQYNSPLHF. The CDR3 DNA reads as TGTGCCAGCAGCCAAATACCGGGACAGTATAATTCACCCCTCCACTTT. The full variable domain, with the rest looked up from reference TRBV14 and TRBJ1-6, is EAGVTQFPSHSVIEKGQTVTLRCDPISGHDNLYWYRRVMGKEIKFLLHFVKESKQDESGMPNNRFLAERTGGTYSTLKVQPAELEDSGVYFCASSQIPGQYNSPLHFGNGTRLTVT.

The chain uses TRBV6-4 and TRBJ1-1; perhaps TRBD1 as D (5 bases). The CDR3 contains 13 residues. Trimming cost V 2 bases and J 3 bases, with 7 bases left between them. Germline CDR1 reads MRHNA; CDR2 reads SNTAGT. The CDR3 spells CASSDRGDTEAFF. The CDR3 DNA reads TGTGCCAGCAGTGACAGGGGTGACACTGAAGCTTTCTTT.